This record looks at one T cell receptor beta chain sequence and its context. This sample is part of a study of blood T cell repertoires in COVID-19. Across the whole study: PBMCs, B-cell-depleted T cells, or T cells provided the cDNA or gDNA that made up the material.

Under the authors' procedure: Researchers report that nucleated cell counts were estimated from reference gene primer amplification. TCRdb's table, derived via immunoSEQ multiplex PCR, lists solely in-frame clones and lacks some. That table gives V, J and clone size, and the DNA gave D and trimming. The sample carries tens of thousands of clones, around 87% recorded once. There are 13 residues in the CDR3. CDR1 is SGHRS and CDR2 is YFSETQ in the germline V gene. With 4 bases clipped from V and 4 bases from J, the junction kept 2 bases outside the gene matches. Sequencing was carried out using peripheral blood. The rearrangement uses TRBV5-1 and TRBJ2-7; the match to TRBD1 covers 10 bases. The receptor was isolated from a human donor in a cohort sampled during active COVID-19. CDR3 protein: CASSDRGQYEQYF. The CDR3 nucleotides are TGCGCCAGCAGCGACAGGGGGCAGTACGAGCAGTACTTC.